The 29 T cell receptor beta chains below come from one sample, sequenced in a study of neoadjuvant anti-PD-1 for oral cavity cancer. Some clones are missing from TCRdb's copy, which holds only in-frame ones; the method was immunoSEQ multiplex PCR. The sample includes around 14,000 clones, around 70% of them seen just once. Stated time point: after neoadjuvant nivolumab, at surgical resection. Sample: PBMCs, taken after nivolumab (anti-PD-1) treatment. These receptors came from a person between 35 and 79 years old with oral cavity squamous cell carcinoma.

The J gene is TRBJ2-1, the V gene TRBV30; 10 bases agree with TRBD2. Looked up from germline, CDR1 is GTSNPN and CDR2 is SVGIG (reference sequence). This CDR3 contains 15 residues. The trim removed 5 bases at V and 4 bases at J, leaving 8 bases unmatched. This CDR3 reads CAWRLGLASYNEQFF. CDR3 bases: TGTGCCTGGCGCCTGGGACTAGCGTCTTACAATGAGCAGTTCTTC.

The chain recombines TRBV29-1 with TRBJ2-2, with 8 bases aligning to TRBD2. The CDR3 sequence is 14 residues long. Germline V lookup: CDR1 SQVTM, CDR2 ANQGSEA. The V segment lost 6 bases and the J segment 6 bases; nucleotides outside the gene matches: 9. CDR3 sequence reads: CSVAGRGVSGELFF. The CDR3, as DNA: TGCAGCGTCGCCGGGAGGGGAGTATCCGGGGAGCTGTTTTTT.

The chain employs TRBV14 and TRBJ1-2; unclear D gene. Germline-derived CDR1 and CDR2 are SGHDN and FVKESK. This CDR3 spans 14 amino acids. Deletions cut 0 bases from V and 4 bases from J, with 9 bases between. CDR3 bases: TGTGCCAGCAGCCAAGATACAGTTTCCTATGGCTACACCTTC. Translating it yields CASSQDTVSYGYTF.

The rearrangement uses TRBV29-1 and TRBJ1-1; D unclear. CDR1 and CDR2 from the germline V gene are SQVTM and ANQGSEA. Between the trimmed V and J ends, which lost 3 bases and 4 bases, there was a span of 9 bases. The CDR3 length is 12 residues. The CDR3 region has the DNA TGCAGCGTTGATTGGGGTGGCACTGAAGCTTTCTTT. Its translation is CSVDWGGTEAFF.

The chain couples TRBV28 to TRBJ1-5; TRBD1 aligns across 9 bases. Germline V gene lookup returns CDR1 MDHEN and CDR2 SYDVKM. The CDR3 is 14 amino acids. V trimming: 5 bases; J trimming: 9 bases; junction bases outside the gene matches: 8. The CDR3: CASSITGTGRPQHF. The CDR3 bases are TGTGCCAGCAGTATAACCGGGACAGGGAGGCCCCAGCATTTT.

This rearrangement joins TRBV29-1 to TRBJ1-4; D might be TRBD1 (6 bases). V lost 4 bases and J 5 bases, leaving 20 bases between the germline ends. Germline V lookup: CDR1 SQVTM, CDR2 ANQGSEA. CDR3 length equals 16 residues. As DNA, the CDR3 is TGCAGCGTTGGTGGTGGCCATTCGGGGACAAATGAAAAACTGTTTTTT. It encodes CSVGGGHSGTNEKLFF.

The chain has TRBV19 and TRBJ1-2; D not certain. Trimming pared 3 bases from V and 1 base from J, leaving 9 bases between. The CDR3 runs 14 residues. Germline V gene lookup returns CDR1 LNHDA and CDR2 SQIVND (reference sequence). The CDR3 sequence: CASSISRFNYGYTF. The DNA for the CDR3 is TGTGCCAGTAGTATCAGCAGGTTTAACTATGGCTACACCTTC.

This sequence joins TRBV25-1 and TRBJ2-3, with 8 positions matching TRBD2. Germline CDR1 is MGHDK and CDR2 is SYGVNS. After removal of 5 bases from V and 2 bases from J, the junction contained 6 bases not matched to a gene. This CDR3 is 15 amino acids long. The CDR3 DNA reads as TGTGCCAGCAGTCCGGCTAGCGGGCTCACAGATACGCAGTATTTT. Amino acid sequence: CASSPASGLTDTQYF.

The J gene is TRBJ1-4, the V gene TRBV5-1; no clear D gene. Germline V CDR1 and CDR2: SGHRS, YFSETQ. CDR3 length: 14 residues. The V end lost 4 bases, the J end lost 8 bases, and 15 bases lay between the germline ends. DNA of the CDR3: TGCGCCAGCAGCACGGGAGCTTTGGGGGAAAAACTGTTTTTT. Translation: CASSTGALGEKLFF.

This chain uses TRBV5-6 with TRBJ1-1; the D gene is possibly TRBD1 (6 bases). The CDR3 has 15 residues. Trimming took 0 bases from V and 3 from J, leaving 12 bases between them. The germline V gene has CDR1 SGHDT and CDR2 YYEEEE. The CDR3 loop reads CASSLGNTGYTEAFF. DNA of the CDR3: TGTGCCAGCAGCTTGGGGAATACAGGGTACACTGAAGCTTTCTTT. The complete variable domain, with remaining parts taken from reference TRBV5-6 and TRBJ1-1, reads DAGVTQSPTHLIKTRGQQVTLRCSPKSGHDTVSWYQQALGQGPQFIFQYYEEEERQRGNFPDRFSGHQFPNYSSELNVNALLLGDSALYLCASSLGNTGYTEAFFGQGTRLTVV.

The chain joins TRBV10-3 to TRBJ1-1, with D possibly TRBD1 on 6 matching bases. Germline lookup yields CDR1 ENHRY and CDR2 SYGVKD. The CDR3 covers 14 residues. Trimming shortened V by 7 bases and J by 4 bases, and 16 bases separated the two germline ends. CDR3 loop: CAIKSTGLGTEAFF. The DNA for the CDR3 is TGTGCCATCAAGTCGACAGGCCTTGGCACTGAAGCTTTCTTT.

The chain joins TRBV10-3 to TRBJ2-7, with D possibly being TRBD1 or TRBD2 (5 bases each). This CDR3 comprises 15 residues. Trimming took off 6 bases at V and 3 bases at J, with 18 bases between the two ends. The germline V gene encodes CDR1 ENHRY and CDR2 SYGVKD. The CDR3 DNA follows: TGTGCCATCAGCGATGGACCTGGGGGAGACTACGAGCAGTACTTC. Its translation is CAISDGPGGDYEQYF.

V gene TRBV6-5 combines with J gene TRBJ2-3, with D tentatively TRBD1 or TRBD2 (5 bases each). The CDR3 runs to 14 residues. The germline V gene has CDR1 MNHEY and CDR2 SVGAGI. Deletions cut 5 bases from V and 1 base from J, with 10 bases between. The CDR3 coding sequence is TGTGCCAGCAGTCTGGGACGGGGCACAGATACGCAGTATTTT. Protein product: CASSLGRGTDTQYF.

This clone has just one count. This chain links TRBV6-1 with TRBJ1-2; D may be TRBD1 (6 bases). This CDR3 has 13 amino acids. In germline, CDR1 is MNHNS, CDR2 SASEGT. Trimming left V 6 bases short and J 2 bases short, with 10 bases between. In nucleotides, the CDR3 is TGTGCCAGCAGGGTACAGGGAAACTATGGCTACACCTTC. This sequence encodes CASRVQGNYGYTF.

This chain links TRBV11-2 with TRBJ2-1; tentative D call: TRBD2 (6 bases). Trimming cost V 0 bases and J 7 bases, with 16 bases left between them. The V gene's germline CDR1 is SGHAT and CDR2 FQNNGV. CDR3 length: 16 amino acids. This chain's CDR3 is CASSLDAGTSLNEQFF. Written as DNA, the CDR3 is TGTGCCAGCAGCTTAGACGCCGGGACTTCCCTAAATGAGCAGTTCTTC.

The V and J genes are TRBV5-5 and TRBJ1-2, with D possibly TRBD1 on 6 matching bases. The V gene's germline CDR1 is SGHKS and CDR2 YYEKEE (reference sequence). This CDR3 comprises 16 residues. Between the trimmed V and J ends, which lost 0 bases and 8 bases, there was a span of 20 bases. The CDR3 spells CASSLGGTHDGGGYTF. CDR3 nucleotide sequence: TGTGCCAGCAGCTTGGGAGGGACGCATGACGGGGGCGGCTACACCTTC.

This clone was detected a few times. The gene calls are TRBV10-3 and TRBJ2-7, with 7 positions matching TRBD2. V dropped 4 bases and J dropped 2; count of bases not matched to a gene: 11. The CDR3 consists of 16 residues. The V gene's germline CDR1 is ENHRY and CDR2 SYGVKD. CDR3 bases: TGTGCCATCAGTGGGACCACTAGCGTATCGACCTACGAGCAGTACTTC. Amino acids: CAISGTTSVSTYEQYF.

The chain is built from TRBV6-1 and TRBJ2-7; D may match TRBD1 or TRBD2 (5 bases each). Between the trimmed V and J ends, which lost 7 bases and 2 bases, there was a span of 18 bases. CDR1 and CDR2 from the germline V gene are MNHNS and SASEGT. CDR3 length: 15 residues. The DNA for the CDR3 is TGTGCCAGCATCTCGCTACAGGACTCCGCCTACGAGCAGTACTTC. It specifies CASISLQDSAYEQYF.

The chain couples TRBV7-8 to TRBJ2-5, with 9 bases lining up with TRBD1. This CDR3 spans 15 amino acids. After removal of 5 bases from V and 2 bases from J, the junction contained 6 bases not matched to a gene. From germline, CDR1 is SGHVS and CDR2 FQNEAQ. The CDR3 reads CASSLTGGRQETQYF. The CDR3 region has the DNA TGTGCCAGCAGCCTGACAGGGGGTCGACAAGAGACCCAGTACTTC.

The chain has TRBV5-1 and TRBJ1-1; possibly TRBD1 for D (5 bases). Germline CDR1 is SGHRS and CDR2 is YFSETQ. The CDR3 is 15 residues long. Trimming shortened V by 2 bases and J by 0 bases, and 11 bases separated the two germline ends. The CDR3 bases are TGCGCCAGCAGCTTTAGCAGGGAGGTGAACACTGAAGCTTTCTTT. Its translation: CASSFSREVNTEAFF.

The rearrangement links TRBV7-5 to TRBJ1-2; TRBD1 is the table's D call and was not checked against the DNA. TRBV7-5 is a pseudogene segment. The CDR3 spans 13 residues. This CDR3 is CARSAQGANGYTF. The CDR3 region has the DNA TGTGCCAGAAGCGCACAGGGGGCAAATGGCTACACCTTC.

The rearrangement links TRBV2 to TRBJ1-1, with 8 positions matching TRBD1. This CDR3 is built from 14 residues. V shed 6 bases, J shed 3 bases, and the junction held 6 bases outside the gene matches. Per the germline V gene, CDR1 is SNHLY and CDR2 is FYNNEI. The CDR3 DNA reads TGTGCCAGCAGGTCCGGACAGGGCGACACTGAAGCTTTCTTT. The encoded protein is CASRSGQGDTEAFF.

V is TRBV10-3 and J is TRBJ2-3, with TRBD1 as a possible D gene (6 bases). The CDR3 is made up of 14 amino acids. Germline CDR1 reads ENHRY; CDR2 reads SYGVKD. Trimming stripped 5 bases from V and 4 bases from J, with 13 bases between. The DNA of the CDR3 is TGTGCCATCAGTACAGGGTGGGACGCAGATACGCAGTATTTT. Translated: CAISTGWDADTQYF.

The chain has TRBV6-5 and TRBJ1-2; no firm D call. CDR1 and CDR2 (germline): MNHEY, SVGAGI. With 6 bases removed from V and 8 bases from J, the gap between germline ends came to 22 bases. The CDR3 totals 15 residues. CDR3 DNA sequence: TGTGCCAGCAGCTTCTGGCCCCCCACACCGATAGGCTACACCTTC. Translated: CASSFWPPTPIGYTF.

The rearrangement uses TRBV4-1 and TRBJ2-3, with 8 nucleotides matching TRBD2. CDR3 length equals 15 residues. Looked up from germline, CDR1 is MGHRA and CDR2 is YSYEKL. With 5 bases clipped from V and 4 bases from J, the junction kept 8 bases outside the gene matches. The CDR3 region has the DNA TGCGCCAGCAGCGCAACGACTAGCGAGGCAGATACGCAGTATTTT. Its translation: CASSATTSEADTQYF.

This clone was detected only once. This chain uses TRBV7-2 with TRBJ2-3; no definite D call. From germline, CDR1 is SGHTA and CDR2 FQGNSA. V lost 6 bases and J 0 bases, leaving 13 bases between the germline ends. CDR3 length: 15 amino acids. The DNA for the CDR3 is TGTGCCAGCAGAGTGCAGCCCTCTAGCACAGATACGCAGTATTTT. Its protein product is CASRVQPSSTDTQYF. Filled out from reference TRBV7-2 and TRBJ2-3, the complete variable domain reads GAGVSQSPSNKVTEKGKDVELRCDPISGHTALYWYRQSLGQGLEFLIYFQGNSAPDKSGLPSDRFSAERTGGSVSTLTIQRTQQEDSAVYLCASRVQPSSTDTQYFGPGTRLTVL.

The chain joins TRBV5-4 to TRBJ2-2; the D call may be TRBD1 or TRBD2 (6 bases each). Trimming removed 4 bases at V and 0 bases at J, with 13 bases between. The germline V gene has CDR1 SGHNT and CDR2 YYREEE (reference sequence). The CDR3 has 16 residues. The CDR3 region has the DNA TGTGCCAGCAGCGGCGGGACACCTACGAACACCGGGGAGCTGTTTTTT. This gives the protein CASSGGTPTNTGELFF.

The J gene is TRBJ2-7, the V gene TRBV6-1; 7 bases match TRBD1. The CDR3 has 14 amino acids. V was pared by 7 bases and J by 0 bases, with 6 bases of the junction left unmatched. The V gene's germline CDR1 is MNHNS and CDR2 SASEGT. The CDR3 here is CASTGTALSYEQYF. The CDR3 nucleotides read TGTGCCAGCACTGGGACAGCCCTCTCCTACGAGCAGTACTTC.

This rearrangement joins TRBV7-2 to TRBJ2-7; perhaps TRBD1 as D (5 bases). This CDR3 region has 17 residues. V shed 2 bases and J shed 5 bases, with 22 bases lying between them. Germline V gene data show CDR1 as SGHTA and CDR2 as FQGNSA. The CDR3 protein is CASSLRSTGTRSDEQYF. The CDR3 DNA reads TGTGCCAGCAGCTTAAGATCCACAGGTACCCGATCGGACGAGCAGTACTTC.